One sample yielded the 19 T cell receptor beta chains listed below, sequenced in a study of blood T cell repertoires in COVID-19. Measured with immunoSEQ multiplex PCR; TCRdb has only the in-frame clones, and not every one. The sample includes approximately 110,000 clones, 75% to 90% of them seen just once. Input material: peripheral blood. Receptors were obtained from a human donor in a cohort sampled during active COVID-19.

The chain carries TRBV19 and TRBJ2-7, with a weak D call TRBD1 (6 bases). Looked up from germline, CDR1 is LNHDA and CDR2 is SQIVND (reference sequence). V shed 6 bases and J shed 5 bases, with 17 bases lying between them. This CDR3 is 14 amino acids long. The CDR3 reads CASSQGITRDEQYF. CDR3 DNA sequence: TGTGCCAGTAGCCAGGGGATAACCAGGGACGAGCAGTACTTC.

The chain recombines TRBV7-9 with TRBJ2-1; 11 positions agree with TRBD2. This CDR3 spans 15 amino acids. The ends lost 0 bases at V and 14 bases at J; junction bases unmatched: 9. Germline lookup yields CDR1 SEHNR and CDR2 FQNEAQ (reference sequence). The CDR3 reads CASSLAGLAATQEFF. The DNA of the CDR3 is TGTGCCAGCAGCTTAGCGGGACTAGCGGCGACACAGGAGTTCTTC.

DNA for the CDR3: TGTGCCAGCAGCCAATCCAGGGGCGAGGATATTAATTCACCCCTCCACTTT. Encoded protein: CASSQSRGEDINSPLHF. The chain has TRBV28 and TRBJ1-6; perhaps TRBD1 as D (6 bases). This CDR3 spans 17 amino acids. The germline V and J ends were trimmed by 6 bases and 6 bases, with 21 bases remaining between them. Germline V lookup: CDR1 MDHEN, CDR2 SYDVKM.

This clone showed up just once. At one end, the junction sequence differs from germline, possibly due to a read error. This chain uses TRBV6-5 with TRBJ2-7, with D possibly matching TRBD1 (6 bases). This CDR3 has 12 amino acids. Per germline, CDR1 MNHEY and CDR2 SVGAGI. This chain's CDR3 is CASISGAYGQYF. CDR3 in DNA: TGTGCCAGCATTTCAGGGGCCTACGGGCAGTACTTC.

The chain carries TRBV12-2 and TRBJ2-7; the listed D gene, TRBD1, was not tested against the DNA. TRBV12-2 counts as a pseudogene. CDR3 length equals 12 residues. The CDR3 DNA is TGTGCAAGTCGCTTAGCGACAGTGGGGCAGTACTTC. Encoded protein: CASRLATVGQYF.

J is TRBJ2-2 and V is TRBV19; TRBD1 aligns across 8 bases. V lost 7 bases, J lost 5 bases, and 18 bases stayed unmatched. Germline V gene lookup returns CDR1 LNHDA and CDR2 SQIVND (reference sequence). This CDR3 region has 18 residues. DNA for the CDR3: TGTGCCAGTAATGGGCGAGGGCAGGGGGCATCGGGAACCGGGGAGCTGTTTTTT. Translating it yields CASNGRGQGASGTGELFF.

The J gene is TRBJ1-2, the V gene TRBV9; tentatively, D is TRBD1 (5 bases). Between the trimmed V and J ends, which lost 3 bases and 1 base, there was a span of 13 bases. The CDR3 contains 15 residues. Germline V gene data show CDR1 as SGDLS and CDR2 as YYNGEE. CDR3 in DNA: TGTGCCAGCAGCGCAGACAGAAACCTTAACTATGGCTACACCTTC. Translation gives CASSADRNLNYGYTF.

The chain recombines TRBV7-9 with TRBJ2-1; tentatively, D is TRBD1 (5 bases). From germline, CDR1 is SEHNR and CDR2 FQNEAQ (reference sequence). The V and J ends lost 5 bases and 9 bases respectively, with 14 bases between them. The CDR3 sequence is 13 residues long. As DNA, the CDR3 is TGTGCCAGCAGCGGACAAGCTGACGGTGAGCAGTTCTTC. As protein: CASSGQADGEQFF.

The chain recombines TRBV19 with TRBJ1-6, with D unresolved. CDR3 length equals 14 residues. The V end lost 7 bases, the J end lost 0 bases, and 7 bases lay between the germline ends. Germline V CDR1 and CDR2: LNHDA, SQIVND (reference sequence). CDR3 nucleotide sequence: TGTGCCAGTAAGTGGAGCTCCTATAATTCACCCCTCCACTTT. It translates to CASKWSSYNSPLHF.

V is TRBV7-9 and J is TRBJ2-7; D call uncertain. Germline values: CDR1 SEHNR, CDR2 FQNEAQ (reference sequence). The germline V and J ends were trimmed by 4 bases and 0 bases, with 4 bases remaining between them. The CDR3 length is 12 residues. CDR3 bases: TGTGCCAGCAGCTGGGCCTCCTACGAGCAGTACTTC. Protein sequence: CASSWASYEQYF.

This sequence joins TRBV2 and TRBJ2-7, with a weak D call TRBD1 (5 bases). CDR1 is SNHLY, CDR2 FYNNEI, per germline. Trimming removed 0 bases from V and 6 bases from J, with 15 bases in between. This CDR3 is built from 15 residues. The CDR3 sequence: CASSEALQGWAEQYF. The CDR3 DNA sequence: TGTGCCAGCAGTGAAGCGCTTCAGGGTTGGGCCGAGCAGTACTTC.

The chain is built from TRBV2 and TRBJ1-5; 9 nucleotides align to TRBD1. V lost 8 bases and J lost 2; bases outside the gene matches: 7. CDR3 size: 15 residues. Germline V gene data show CDR1 as SNHLY and CDR2 as FYNNEI. The CDR3 bases are TGTGCCAGCGATAGGGACAGGGAGGGCAATCAGCCCCAGCATTTT. This sequence encodes CASDRDREGNQPQHF.

The chain employs TRBV5-6 and TRBJ2-7; TRBD2 aligns across 13 bases. The germline V gene has CDR1 SGHDT and CDR2 YYEEEE. Germline trimming cut 0 bases from V and 6 bases from J; bases unmatched to any gene: 12. The CDR3 extends over 18 amino acids. CDR3 protein: CASSLVGTSGASGGEQYF. CDR3 bases: TGTGCCAGCAGCTTGGTAGGGACTAGCGGGGCGTCCGGGGGCGAGCAGTACTTC.

The chain links TRBV9 to TRBJ2-1, with TRBD2 identical over 14 bases. J lost 12 bases, V lost 0 bases, and 11 bases had no gene match. Germline CDR1 reads SGDLS; CDR2 reads YYNGEE. This CDR3 is built from 17 residues. CDR3 in amino acids: CASSVGPRLAGGRSQFF. The CDR3 DNA reads TGTGCCAGCAGCGTAGGCCCGCGACTAGCGGGGGGGCGGTCGCAGTTCTTC.

The V gene is TRBV2, the J gene TRBJ1-5; a possible D gene is TRBD1 (6 bases). V shed 6 bases and J shed 7 bases, with 19 bases lying between them. This CDR3 is 15 amino acids long. The germline V gene encodes CDR1 SNHLY and CDR2 FYNNEI. In nucleotides, the CDR3 is TGTGCCAGCAGCGACACTCGGGGGGCAGGACAGCCCCAGCATTTT. Translation: CASSDTRGAGQPQHF.

This chain connects TRBV9 to TRBJ1-3, with D perhaps matching TRBD1 (5 bases). The CDR3 has 15 amino acids. Germline values: CDR1 SGDLS, CDR2 YYNGEE. Trimming took 4 bases from V and 2 from J, leaving 13 bases between them. The CDR3 region has the DNA TGTGCCAGCAGCTCCCAGACGGGGGCTGGAAACACCATATATTTT. It is translated as CASSSQTGAGNTIYF.

Only one count was recorded for this clone. The J gene is TRBJ1-1, the V gene TRBV3-1 (or the pseudogene TRBV3-2), with D hard to call. Germline loops: CDR1 LGHDT, CDR2 YNNKEL (reference sequence). V dropped 1 base and J dropped 6 bases, with 9 bases sitting between them. The CDR3 is 13 amino acids. CDR3 sequence: CASSQGIGAEAFF. In nucleotides, the CDR3 is TGTGCCAGCAGCCAAGGTATCGGGGCTGAAGCTTTCTTT.

The rearrangement links TRBV21-1 to TRBJ2-7; the table assigns TRBD1, which was not confirmed against the DNA. TRBV21-1 is described as a pseudogene. The length of the CDR3 is 16 residues. CDR3 DNA: TGTGCCAGCAGCAACACCCCCCGGGACAGGGTCATGTCGGAGGACTTC. Its translation: CASSNTPRDRVMSEDF.

V is TRBV6-5 and J is TRBJ2-3, with 7 bases identical to TRBD2. The CDR3 is made up of 15 amino acids. After removal of 9 bases from V and 1 base from J, the junction contained 10 bases not matched to a gene. The germline CDR1 and CDR2 sequences are MNHEY and SVGAGI. The CDR3 sequence is CASAFGGGGTDTQYF. CDR3 DNA: TGTGCCAGTGCCTTTGGCGGGGGTGGCACAGATACGCAGTATTTT.